This T cell receptor (beta chain) was captured in a study of T cell responses to AZD1222 COVID-19 vaccine (TCRdb year 2021). With regard to the full study: TCR sequencing was performed for 233 trial participants, of whom about 200 were given two doses of AZD1222 and some 26 were given two doses of MenACWY control vaccine. Enrollment into the trials was organized by age into subgroups of 18-55, 56-69 and 70-plus years, and those subgroups contained approximately 160, 26 and 62 TCR-sequenced participants, respectively. Points the paper makes about the study in general: In the small 56-69-year group, the increase in depth fell short of significance, most likely because of low power. After two AZD1222 doses, both the breadth and the depth of spike-specific TCRs were significantly higher than at day 0 and than in MenACWY recipients. Most participants were white British and females outnumbered males, and the authors suggested that clonal diversity may have been underestimated. No day 14 peak-response samples were available, so repertoires were characterized only after the peak T cell response. The whole spike protein was spanned by vaccine-associated CD4 TCRs, and dominant responses were seen in regions 160-218 and 743-854. Conclusions about previously exposed vaccinees are limited because only a handful of AZD1222 recipients were SARS-CoV-2 seropositive at baseline. Epitopes outside the regions mutated in the B.1.351 and B.1.1.7 variants were reportedly recognized by nearly half of the unique spike-specific TCRs.

The sample's time point label, decoded: about 28 days (+/-7) after the second vaccine dose. AZD1222 recipients whose second dose came at about 4 weeks and those whose second dose came at about 12 weeks were combined into one group, since spike-specific TCR depth and breadth did not differ between the two schedules. The vaccinee samples were drawn from two UK trials, COV001 and COV002, one of which was a single-blind randomized controlled phase 2/3 trial testing AZD1222 (ChAdOx1 nCoV-19) in healthy adults. For TCRbeta chain sequencing, PBMC samples from trial participants were taken at day 0 and at day 28 after the second dose. As to this clone: This clone's antigen is unknown. No base quality information exists; no much larger clone differs at one position.

At the junction V is shortened by 0 bases and J by 5 bases; bases outside the gene matches: 5. The germline V gene (reference sequence) yields SGHNT for CDR1 and YYREEE for CDR2. There are 15 amino acids in the CDR3, from cysteine to phenylalanine inclusive. Only the CDR3 part of the read is kept: 45 bases, read in frame from the first base. The CDR3 regions of human TCRbeta chains were analyzed by immunosequencing. As for the authors' bioinformatics: TCRs in the repertoires were compared against a reference library of SARS-CoV-2-specific TCRs that had been generated with the MIRA antigen-specificity platform. Breadth meant the fraction of unique TCRs that were SARS-CoV-2-associated, whereas depth meant the fraction of total T cells that were SARS-CoV-2-associated. Using the MIRA data, each spike-specific TCR was mapped to the spike region that the TCR reacts to and placed in a CD4 or CD8 class. Log10-transformed breadth and depth values were compared by one-way ANOVA with Sidak's multiple comparisons tests. TCRdb obtained this table from immuneACCESS and retained in-frame rearrangements with V and J assigned. These tables miss some clones; where compared with another copy, unresolved V genes account for less than half of the shortfall, and the remainder is unexplained. The DNA was the basis for D and trimming; V, J and clone size are from that table. For this sample the table gives over 150,000 clones, of which 93% were detected only once. 1% of the sample is in the top ten clones.

Rearrangement joined TRBV5-4 to TRBJ2-5, with 9 central nucleotides matching TRBD2. The starting material was peripheral blood, obtained 28 days after the second AZD1222 dose. The clonotype comes from an adult who received the AZD1222 COVID-19 vaccine. The CDR3 corresponds to CASSLVAGGTETQYF. The base sequence is TGTGCCAGCAGCTTGGTTGCGGGGGGGACGGAGACCCAGTACTTC.